This T cell receptor beta chain emerged from a study of identical twins. There are many counts of this clonotype. Its specificity is unknown. Findings and caveats of the study: Low generation-probability sequences were in excess among twin-shared out-of-frame alpha sequences.

V was clipped by 6 bases and J by 3 bases; unmatched bases: 10. The CDR3 consists of 14 residues. The germline gives CDR1 SQVTM, CDR2 ANQGSEA. It was template switching that added a universal primer site, and there were unique molecular identifiers on the cDNA. TCRdb reprocessed the 5' RACE reads via MiXCR and lists one record per CDR3 protein. The sample lists roughly 250,000 distinct CDR3 sequences, 6% to 8.5% occurring once. The same sample was also used in a study of yellow fever vaccine responses in identical twins.

This sequence was found in a woman aged 18-29 years in good health. Sequencing was carried out using CD8+ T cells sorted from blood. The rearrangement uses TRBV29-1 and TRBJ2-7; 8 positions agree with TRBD2. The DNA for the CDR3 is TGCAGCGTCCAAGAGGTGGCGGGGGGCTACGAGCAGTACTTC. This translates into CSVQEVAGGYEQYF.